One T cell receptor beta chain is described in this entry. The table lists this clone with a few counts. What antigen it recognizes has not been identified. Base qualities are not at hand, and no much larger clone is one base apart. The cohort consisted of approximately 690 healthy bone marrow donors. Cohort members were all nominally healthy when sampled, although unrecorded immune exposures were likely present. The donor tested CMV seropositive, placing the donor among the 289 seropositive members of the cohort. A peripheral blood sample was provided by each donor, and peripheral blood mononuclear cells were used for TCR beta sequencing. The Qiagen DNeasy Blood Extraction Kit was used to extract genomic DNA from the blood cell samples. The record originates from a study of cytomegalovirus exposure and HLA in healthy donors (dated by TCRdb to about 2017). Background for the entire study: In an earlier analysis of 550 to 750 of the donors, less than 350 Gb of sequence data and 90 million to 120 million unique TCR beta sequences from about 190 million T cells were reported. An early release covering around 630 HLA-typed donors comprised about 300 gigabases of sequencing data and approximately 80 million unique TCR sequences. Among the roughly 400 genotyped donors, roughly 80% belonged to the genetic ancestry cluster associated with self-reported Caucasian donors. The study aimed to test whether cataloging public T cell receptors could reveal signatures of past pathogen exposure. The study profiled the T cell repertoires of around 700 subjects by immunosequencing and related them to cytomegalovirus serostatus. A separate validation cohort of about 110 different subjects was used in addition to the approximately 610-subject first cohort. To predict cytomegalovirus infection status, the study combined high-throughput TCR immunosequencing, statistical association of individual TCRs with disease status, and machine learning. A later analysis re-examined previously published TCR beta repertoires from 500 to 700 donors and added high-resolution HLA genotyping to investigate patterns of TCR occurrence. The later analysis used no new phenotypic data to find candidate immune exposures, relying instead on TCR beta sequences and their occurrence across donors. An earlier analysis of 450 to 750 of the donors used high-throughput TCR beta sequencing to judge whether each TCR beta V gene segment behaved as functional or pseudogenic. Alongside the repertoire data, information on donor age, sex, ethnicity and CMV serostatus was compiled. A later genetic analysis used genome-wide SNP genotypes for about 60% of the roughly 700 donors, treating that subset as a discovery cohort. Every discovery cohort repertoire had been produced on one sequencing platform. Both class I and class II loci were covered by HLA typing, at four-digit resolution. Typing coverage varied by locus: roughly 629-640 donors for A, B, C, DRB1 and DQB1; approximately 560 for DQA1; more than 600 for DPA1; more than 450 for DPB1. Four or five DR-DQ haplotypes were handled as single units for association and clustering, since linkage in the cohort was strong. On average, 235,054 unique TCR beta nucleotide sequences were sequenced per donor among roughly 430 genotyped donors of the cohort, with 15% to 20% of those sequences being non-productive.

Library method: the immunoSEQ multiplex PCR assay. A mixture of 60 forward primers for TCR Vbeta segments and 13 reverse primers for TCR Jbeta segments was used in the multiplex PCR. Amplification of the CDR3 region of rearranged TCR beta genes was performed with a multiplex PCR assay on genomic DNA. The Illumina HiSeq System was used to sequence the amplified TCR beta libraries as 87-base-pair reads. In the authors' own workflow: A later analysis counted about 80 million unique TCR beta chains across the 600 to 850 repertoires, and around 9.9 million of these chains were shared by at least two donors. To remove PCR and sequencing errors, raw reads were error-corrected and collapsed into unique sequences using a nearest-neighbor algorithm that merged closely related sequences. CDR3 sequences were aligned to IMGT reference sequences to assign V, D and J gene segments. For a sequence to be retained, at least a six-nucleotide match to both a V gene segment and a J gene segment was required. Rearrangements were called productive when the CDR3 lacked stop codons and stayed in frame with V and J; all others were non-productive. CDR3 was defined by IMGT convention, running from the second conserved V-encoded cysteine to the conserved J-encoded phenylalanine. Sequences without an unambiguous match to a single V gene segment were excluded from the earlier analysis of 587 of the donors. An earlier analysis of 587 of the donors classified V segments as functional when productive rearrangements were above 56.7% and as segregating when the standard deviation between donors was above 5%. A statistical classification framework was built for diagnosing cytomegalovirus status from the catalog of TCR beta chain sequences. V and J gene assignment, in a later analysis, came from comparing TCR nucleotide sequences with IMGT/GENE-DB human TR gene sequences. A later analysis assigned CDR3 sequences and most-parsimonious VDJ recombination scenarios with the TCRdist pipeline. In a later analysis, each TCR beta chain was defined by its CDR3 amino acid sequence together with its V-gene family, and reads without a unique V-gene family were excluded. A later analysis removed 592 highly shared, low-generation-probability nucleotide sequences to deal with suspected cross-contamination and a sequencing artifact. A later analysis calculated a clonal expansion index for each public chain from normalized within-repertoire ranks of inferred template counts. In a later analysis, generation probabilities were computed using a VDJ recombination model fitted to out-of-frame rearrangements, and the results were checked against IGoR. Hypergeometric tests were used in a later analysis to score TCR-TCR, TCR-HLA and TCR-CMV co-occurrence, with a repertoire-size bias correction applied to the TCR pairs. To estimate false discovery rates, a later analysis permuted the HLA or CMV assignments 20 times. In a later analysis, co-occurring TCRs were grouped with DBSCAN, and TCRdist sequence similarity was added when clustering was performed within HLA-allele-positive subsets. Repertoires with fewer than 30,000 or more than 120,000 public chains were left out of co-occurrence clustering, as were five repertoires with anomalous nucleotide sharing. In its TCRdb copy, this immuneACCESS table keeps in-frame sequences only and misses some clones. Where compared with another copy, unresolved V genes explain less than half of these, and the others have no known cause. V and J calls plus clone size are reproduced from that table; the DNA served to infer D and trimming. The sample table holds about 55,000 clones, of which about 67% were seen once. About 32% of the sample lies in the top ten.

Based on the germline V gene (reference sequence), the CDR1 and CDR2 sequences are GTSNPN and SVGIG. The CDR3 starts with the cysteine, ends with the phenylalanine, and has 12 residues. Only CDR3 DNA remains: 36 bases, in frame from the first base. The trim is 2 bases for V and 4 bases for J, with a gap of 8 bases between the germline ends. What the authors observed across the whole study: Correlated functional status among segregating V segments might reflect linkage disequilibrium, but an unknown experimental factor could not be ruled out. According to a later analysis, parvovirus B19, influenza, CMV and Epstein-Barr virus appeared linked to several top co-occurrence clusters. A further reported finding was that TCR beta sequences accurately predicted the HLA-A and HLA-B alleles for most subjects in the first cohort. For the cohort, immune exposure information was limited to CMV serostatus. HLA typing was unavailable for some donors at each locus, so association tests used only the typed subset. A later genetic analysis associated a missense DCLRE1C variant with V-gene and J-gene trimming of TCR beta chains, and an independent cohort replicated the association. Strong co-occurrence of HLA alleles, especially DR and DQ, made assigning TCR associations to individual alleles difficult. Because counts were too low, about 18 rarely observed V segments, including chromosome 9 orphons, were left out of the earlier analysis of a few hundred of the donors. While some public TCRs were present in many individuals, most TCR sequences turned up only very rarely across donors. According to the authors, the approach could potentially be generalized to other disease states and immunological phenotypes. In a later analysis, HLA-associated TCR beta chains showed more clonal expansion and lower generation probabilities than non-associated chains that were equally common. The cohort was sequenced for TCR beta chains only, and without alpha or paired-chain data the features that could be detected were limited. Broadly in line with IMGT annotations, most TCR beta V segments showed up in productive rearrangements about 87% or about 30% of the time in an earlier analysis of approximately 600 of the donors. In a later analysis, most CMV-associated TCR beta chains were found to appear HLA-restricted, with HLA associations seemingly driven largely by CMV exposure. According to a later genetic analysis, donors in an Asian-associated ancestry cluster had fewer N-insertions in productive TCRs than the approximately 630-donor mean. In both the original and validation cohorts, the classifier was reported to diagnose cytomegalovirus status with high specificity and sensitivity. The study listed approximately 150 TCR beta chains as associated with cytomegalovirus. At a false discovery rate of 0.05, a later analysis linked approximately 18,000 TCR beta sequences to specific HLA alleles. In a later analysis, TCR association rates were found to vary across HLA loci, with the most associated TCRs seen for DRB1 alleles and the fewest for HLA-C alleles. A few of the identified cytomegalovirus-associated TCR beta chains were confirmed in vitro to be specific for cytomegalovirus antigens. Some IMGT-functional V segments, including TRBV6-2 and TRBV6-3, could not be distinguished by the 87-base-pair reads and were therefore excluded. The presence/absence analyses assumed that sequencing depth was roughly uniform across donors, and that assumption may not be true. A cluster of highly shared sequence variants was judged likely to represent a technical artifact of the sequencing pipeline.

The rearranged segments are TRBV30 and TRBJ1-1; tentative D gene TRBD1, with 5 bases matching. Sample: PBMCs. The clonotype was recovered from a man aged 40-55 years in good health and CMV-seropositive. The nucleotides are TGTGCCTGGAGTCGGGGGGGCACTGAAGCTTTCTTT. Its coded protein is CAWSRGGTEAFF.